One and the same sample provided the 22 T cell receptor beta chains below, sequenced in a study of T cell responses to AZD1222 COVID-19 vaccine. Assay used: immunoSEQ multiplex PCR; TCRdb lists only in-frame clones, some missing. Of roughly 120,000 clones listed, roughly 88% are singletons. The sample was peripheral blood, taken on day 0 of AZD1222 vaccination. The receptors here all came from an adult in good health.

This clone is judged medium-sized. J is TRBJ2-3 and V is TRBV7-9; D may be TRBD1 or TRBD2 (5 bases each). Trimming took 5 bases from V and 4 from J, leaving 19 bases between them. Germline V gives CDR1 SEHNR, CDR2 FQNEAQ (reference sequence). CDR3 length: 16 residues. The CDR3 protein is CASSPGTAGSSDTQYF. For the CDR3, the DNA is TGTGCCAGCAGCCCCGGGACGGCCGGGTCCTCAGATACGCAGTATTTT.

This chain joins TRBV28 and TRBJ1-5; D may be TRBD1 (5 bases). The CDR3 contains 13 residues. Deletions cut 3 bases from V and 6 bases from J, with 9 bases between. The germline gives CDR1 MDHEN, CDR2 SYDVKM. The CDR3 nucleotides are TGTGCCAGCAGTTTCCCAGGGCGTCAGCCCCAGCATTTT. This sequence encodes CASSFPGRQPQHF.

This chain links TRBV7-9 with TRBJ2-1; D possibly matches TRBD1 or TRBD2 (5 bases each). The CDR3 extends over 15 amino acids. CDR1 SEHNR and CDR2 FQNEAQ come from the germline V gene (reference sequence). V lost 7 bases and J lost 1, with 14 bases in between. The CDR3 loop is CASIVDRGSYNEQFF. CDR3 nucleotides: TGTGCCAGCATCGTCGACAGAGGGTCCTACAATGAGCAGTTCTTC. Combining the CDR3 with reference TRBV7-9 and TRBJ2-1 gives the whole variable domain DTGVSQNPRHKITKRGQNVTFRCDPISEHNRLYWYRQTLGQGPEFLTYFQNEAQLEKSRLLSDRFSAERPKGSFSTLEIQRTEQGDSAMYLCASIVDRGSYNEQFFGPGTRLTVL.

V gene TRBV3-1 (or the pseudogene TRBV3-2) combines with J gene TRBJ2-4; possible D gene TRBD2, 10 bases. The CDR3 covers 19 residues. V was clipped by 2 bases and J by 0 bases, with 20 bases between them. Germline V gene lookup returns CDR1 LGHDT and CDR2 YNNKEL (reference sequence). CDR3 loop: CASSQRQGGLARAKNIQYF. The CDR3 DNA reads TGTGCCAGCAGCCAAAGACAGGGGGGACTAGCGAGAGCCAAAAACATTCAGTACTTC.

The chain combines TRBV27 with TRBJ1-4, with TRBD1 matching 9 bases. This CDR3 is built from 13 residues. CDR1 is MNHEY and CDR2 is SMNVEV in the germline V gene (reference sequence). J was trimmed by 3 bases and V by 9 bases; bases with no gene match: 2. The CDR3 loop reads CASGQGPNEKLFF. CDR3 in DNA: TGTGCCAGTGGACAGGGGCCTAATGAAAAACTGTTTTTT.

This chain uses TRBV21-1 with TRBJ1-2; the table assigns TRBD1, which was not confirmed against the DNA. TRBV21-1 is annotated as a pseudogene. CDR3 size: 13 residues. CDR3 loop: CASSLDSYYGYTF. The CDR3 nucleotides read TGTGCCAGCAGCCTCGACAGCTACTATGGCTACACCTTC.

The J gene is TRBJ1-5, the V gene TRBV19, with no clear D. Per germline, CDR1 LNHDA and CDR2 SQIVND (reference sequence). The V end lost 6 bases, the J end lost 6 bases, and 21 bases lay between the germline ends. The CDR3 runs to 16 residues. The CDR3 bases are TGTGCCAGTAGGAAAGAGACGTCCTCGACCTCTCAGCCCCAGCATTTT. Translating gives CASRKETSSTSQPQHF. Filled out from reference TRBV19 and TRBJ1-5, the complete variable domain reads DGGITQSPKYLFRKEGQNVTLSCEQNLNHDAMYWYRQDPGQGLRLIYYSQIVNDFQKGDIAEGYSVSREKKESFPLTVTSAQKNPTAFYLCASRKETSSTSQPQHFGDGTRLSIL.

This clone came up once. V and J are TRBV5-6 and TRBJ1-2; 8 nucleotides line up with TRBD1. Germline assignment: CDR1 SGHDT and CDR2 YYEEEE. V gave up 3 bases and J gave up 7 bases; unmatched junction bases: 11. This CDR3 region has 15 residues. The CDR3 region is CASSWGRQGAGGYTF. As DNA, the CDR3 is TGTGCCAGCAGCTGGGGGCGTCAGGGGGCCGGTGGCTACACCTTC.

This rearrangement joins TRBV9 to TRBJ2-3, with 9 bases that match TRBD2. Germline V lookup: CDR1 SGDLS, CDR2 YYNGEE. The CDR3 sequence is 17 residues long. Trimming removed 4 bases from V and 1 base from J; junction bases left unmatched: 10. CDR3 in amino acids: CASSQIAGVGGTDTQYF. CDR3 bases: TGTGCCAGCAGCCAAATAGCGGGGGTGGGTGGCACAGATACGCAGTATTTT.

The chain combines TRBV28 with TRBJ1-5, with 10 bases lining up with TRBD1. The CDR3 has 14 amino acids. The junction had 5 bases not matched to a gene; V was cut back by 9 bases and J by 3 bases. Germline CDR1 reads MDHEN; CDR2 reads SYDVKM. Here the CDR3 DNA reads TGTGCCAGTACCGGGACAGGGGACAATCAGCCCCAGCATTTT. Amino acid sequence: CASTGTGDNQPQHF.

This chain connects TRBV11-2 to TRBJ1-5; D perhaps matches TRBD1 (6 bases). CDR1 and CDR2 (germline): SGHAT, FQNNGV. The CDR3 length is 15 residues. V lost 0 bases and J 7 bases, leaving 13 bases between the germline ends. In nucleotides, the CDR3 is TGTGCCAGCAGCTTAGATATGGGGGGCGGACAGCCCCAGCATTTT. Translated, it gives CASSLDMGGGQPQHF.

The rearrangement links TRBV28 to TRBJ1-5; maybe TRBD1 (5 bases). V lost 4 bases to trimming and J lost 12 bases, with 13 bases between them. The CDR3 is 12 residues long. Germline assignment: CDR1 MDHEN and CDR2 SYDVKM. CDR3 sequence reads: CASSSSGRGQHF. Here the CDR3 DNA reads TGTGCCAGCAGTTCCTCGGGTAGGGGCCAGCATTTT.

The chain joins TRBV2 to TRBJ2-5, with 12 bases that match TRBD2. V was clipped by 0 bases and J by 0 bases; unmatched bases: 2. CDR1 and CDR2 (germline): SNHLY, FYNNEI. The CDR3 sequence is 17 residues long. This CDR3 is CASSEALAGGYQETQYF. The CDR3 nucleotides read TGTGCCAGCAGTGAAGCACTAGCGGGGGGATACCAAGAGACCCAGTACTTC. Full variable domain (remainder filled in from reference TRBV2 and TRBJ2-5): EPEVTQTPSHQVTQMGQEVILRCVPISNHLYFYWYRQILGQKVEFLVSFYNNEISEKSEIFDDQFSVERPDGSNFTLKIRSTKLEDSAMYFCASSEALAGGYQETQYFGPGTRLLVL.

The chain has TRBV7-9 and TRBJ2-7; D remains unclear. Germline CDR1 reads SEHNR; CDR2 reads FQNEAQ (reference sequence). This CDR3 region has 13 residues. V dropped 3 bases and J dropped 0 bases, with 6 bases sitting between them. In nucleotides, the CDR3 is TGTGCCAGCAGCTTGGTTGACTCCTACGAGCAGTACTTC. This encodes CASSLVDSYEQYF.

J is TRBJ1-1 and V is TRBV4-1, with D uncertain. Germline V CDR1 and CDR2: MGHRA, YSYEKL. V was trimmed by 6 bases and J by 0 bases, leaving 17 bases between them. The CDR3 runs 16 residues. The DNA of the CDR3 is TGCGCCAGCAGGTGGGAAGCCGGAGCCCTGAACACTGAAGCTTTCTTT. Residues: CASRWEAGALNTEAFF.

Details on this clone: One end of the junction does not line up with germline, which may come from a read error. The V and J genes are TRBV5-6 and TRBJ2-2; D possibly corresponds to TRBD2 (6 bases). Germline values: CDR1 SGHDT, CDR2 YYEEEE. CDR3 length: 16 amino acids. In DNA, the CDR3 is TGTGCCAGCAGCTCCTCTCCGGGGAGGAACCCCGGGGAGCTGTTTTTT. It translates to CASSSSPGRNPGELFF. Variable domain in full (rest from reference TRBV5-6 and TRBJ2-2): DAGVTQSPTHLIKTRGQQVTLRCSPKSGHDTVSWYQQALGQGPQFIFQYYEEEERQRGNFPDRFSGHQFPNYSSELNVNALLLGDSALYLCASSSSPGRNPGELFFGEGSRLTVL.

A note on this clone: This sample includes further DNA sequences coding for the same CDR3. The chain has TRBV5-1 and TRBJ1-1; D unresolved. The CDR3 is 14 amino acids. Germline assignment: CDR1 SGHRS and CDR2 YFSETQ. Trimming cost V 1 base and J 4 bases, with 11 bases left between them. As DNA, the CDR3 is TGCGCCAGCAGCTTGAACGGGTTGGGCACTGAAGCTTTCTTT. This encodes CASSLNGLGTEAFF.

The rearrangement joins TRBV9 to TRBJ1-6, with 11 positions matching TRBD1. V was pared by 0 bases and J by 6 bases, with 5 bases of the junction left unmatched. CDR1 SGDLS and CDR2 YYNGEE come from the germline V gene. CDR3 length: 17 residues. The CDR3 DNA reads as TGTGCCAGCAGCGTAGGAGGGGGGACAGGGGGTAATTCACCCCTCCACTTT. It is translated as CASSVGGGTGGNSPLHF.

The chain joins TRBV15 to TRBJ1-1; TRBD1 aligns across 9 bases. Germline V CDR1 and CDR2: LNHNV, YYDKDF (reference sequence). Trimming at V came to 11 bases and at J to 3 bases, leaving 13 bases not matched to a gene. The CDR3 covers 15 residues. The CDR3 protein is CASGQGLVFYTEAFF. The CDR3 nucleotides read TGTGCCTCCGGACAGGGGCTCGTTTTTTACACTGAAGCTTTCTTT.

This chain connects TRBV7-8 to TRBJ2-1, with D uncertain. CDR1 and CDR2 from the germline V gene are SGHVS and FQNEAQ. Trimming pared 1 base from V and 10 bases from J, leaving 17 bases between. The CDR3 extends over 15 amino acids. The CDR3 nucleotides read TGTGCCAGCAGCTTAGGGGTGAGCGACGCGGCGGAGCAGTTCTTC. This encodes CASSLGVSDAAEQFF.

The V and J genes are TRBV7-8 and TRBJ2-1, with 9 bases matching TRBD2. Germline CDR1 and CDR2: SGHVS and FQNEAQ. The trim removed 1 base at V and 7 bases at J, leaving 11 bases unmatched. The CDR3 has 17 residues. The CDR3: CASSLVPLGRGGNEQFF. In nucleotides, the CDR3 is TGTGCCAGCAGCTTAGTTCCGCTTGGGCGGGGGGGGAATGAGCAGTTCTTC.

The chain employs TRBV7-9 and TRBJ1-1; D remains ambiguous. Germline V gene data show CDR1 as SEHNR and CDR2 as FQNEAQ (reference sequence). This CDR3 is built from 15 residues. V was cut by 1 base and J by 1 base, with 10 bases left in between. The CDR3 sequence is CASSLGAGSNTEAFF. In DNA form, the CDR3 reads TGTGCCAGCAGCTTAGGTGCAGGTTCGAACACTGAAGCTTTCTTT.